The rows below give T cell receptor beta chains drawn from one sample of a study of blood T cell repertoires in COVID-19. Sequencing used immunoSEQ multiplex PCR; TCRdb keeps in-frame clones, though not all of them. The sample records about 110,000 clones, roughly 80% being singletons. The sample was peripheral blood. The receptors stem from a woman of 80 years or more with acute or convalescent COVID-19. Both conserved end residues are part of each CDR3. A D gene is named only where the DNA matches it firmly. Size is omitted from some rows. Given values are once, few, many or a class for expanded clones.

TRBD1	TRBV7-9	NA	TRBJ2-2	TGTGCCAGCAGCCAGGGGGCTGTCGTGCCCAGGGAGCTGTTTTTT	CASSQGAVVPRELFF
TRBD2	TRBV18	NA	TRBJ2-3	TGTGCCAGCTCACCAACTAGCGGGAGAACAGATACGCAGTATTTT	CASSPTSGRTDTQYF
NA	TRBV5-5	NA	TRBJ1-3	TGTGCCAGCAGCCTCAACTTGGGGGCGCTTGGAAACACCATATATTTT	CASSLNLGALGNTIYF
NA	TRBV28	many	TRBJ1-5	TGTGCCAGCAGCTATAGCAATCAGCCCCAGCATTTT	CASSYSNQPQHF
NA	TRBV27	NA	TRBJ1-1	TGTGCCAGCAGTTTAACAGGTTCTCCGAGTACTGAAGCTTTCTTT	CASSLTGSPSTEAFF
NA	TRBV15	few	TRBJ1-5	TGTGCCACCAGCAGAGATGGGGGGGCGGGTCAGCCCCAGCATTTT	CATSRDGGAGQPQHF
NA	TRBV23-1	NA	TRBJ2-4	TGCGCCAGCAGTCATTTTCTACAAGGACACTTAGGCAAAAACATTCAGTACTTC	CASSHFLQGHLGKNIQYF
TRBD1	TRBV30	NA	TRBJ1-6	TGTGCCTGGATCCAGGGGGCGCGGGGTAATTCACCCCTCCACTTT	CAWIQGARGNSPLHF
NA	TRBV7-9	NA	TRBJ1-1	TGTGCCAGCAGCCGCCTTTCGGGACAATTAGCTGAAGCTTTCTTT	CASSRLSGQLAEAFF
NA	TRBV27	few	TRBJ2-7	TGTGCCAGCAGTTCCGGGACACCGTACGAGCAGTACTTC	CASSSGTPYEQYF
TRBD1	TRBV10-3	NA	TRBJ2-2	TGTGCCATCAGAGGGACCGGGACAGACGGGGAGCTGTTTTTT	CAIRGTGTDGELFF
TRBD2	TRBV28	NA	TRBJ2-3	TGTGCCAGCAGACGGACTAGCGGGAAATTAGATACGCAGTATTTT	CASRRTSGKLDTQYF
NA	TRBV2	NA	TRBJ1-6	TGTGCCAGCAAGGGAGATCGTTCACCCCTCCACTTT	CASKGDRSPLHF
TRBD1	TRBV28	NA	TRBJ1-2	TGTGCCAGCTCCGGGACAGGGACGGGTGACTATGGCTACACCTTC	CASSGTGTGDYGYTF
TRBD2	TRBV7-6	NA	TRBJ2-5	TGTGCCAGCAGCTTAATAGCGGGAGGGCCGAAAGAGACCCAGTACTTC	CASSLIAGGPKETQYF
NA	TRBV2	NA	TRBJ2-4	TGTGCCAGCATGGCAGGGGAGGCCAAAAACATTCAGTACTTC	CASMAGEAKNIQYF
TRBD1	TRBV3-1/TRBV3-2	NA	TRBJ1-6	TGTGCCAGCAGCCCATGGACAGGAGGGTCACCCCTCCACTTT	CASSPWTGGSPLHF
TRBD1	TRBV19	NA	TRBJ2-3	TGTGCCAGTAGCCTAGGGGCAGGGGGCGCAGGCACAGATACGCAGTATTTT	CASSLGAGGAGTDTQYF
TRBD2	TRBV4-2	NA	TRBJ2-5	TGTGCCAGCAGCCACCCTCAATCGGGGGGAATCCAAGAGACCCAGTACTTC	CASSHPQSGGIQETQYF
TRBD2	TRBV19	NA	TRBJ2-1	TGTGCCAGTACTACTAGCGGGCACTACAATGAGCAGTTCTTC	CASTTSGHYNEQFF
NA	TRBV18	NA	TRBJ1-1	TGTGCCAGCTCACCACAACGAGCTGAAGCTTTCTTT	CASSPQRAEAFF
TRBD1	TRBV12-3/TRBV12-4	NA	TRBJ1-1	TGTGCCAGCAGTTCCGGGACAGTTCTATTCTTT	CASSSGTVLFF
NA	TRBV6-5	NA	TRBJ1-5	TGTGCCAGCAGTCAGGGTACCAATCAGCCCCAGCATTTT	CASSQGTNQPQHF
NA	TRBV10-3	few	TRBJ2-2	TGTGCCATCAGTGCCGGGGATCCCGGGGAGCTGTTTTTT	CAISAGDPGELFF
TRBD1	TRBV5-1	NA	TRBJ1-2	TGCGCCAGCCGGACAGGAGGAAACTATGGCTACACCTTC	CASRTGGNYGYTF
TRBD2	TRBV5-1	NA	TRBJ2-1	TGCGCCAGCAGCGGCTACGGAGCGGGAGCGCTCAATGAGCAGTTCTTC	CASSGYGAGALNEQFF
NA	TRBV6-5	NA	TRBJ2-1	TGTGCCAGAACTAGGGTTTCTTTCTACAATGAGCAGTTCTTC	CARTRVSFYNEQFF
NA	TRBV19	once	TRBJ1-2	TGTGCCAGTAGTATCGGTTCGGGCTACACCTTC	CASSIGSGYTF
TRBD1	TRBV6-6	NA	TRBJ2-3	TGTGCCACCAACAGGGGTGTCACAGATACGCAGTATTTT	CATNRGVTDTQYF
NA	TRBV10-2	NA	TRBJ2-4	TGCGCCAGCAGTGAGAATACAGGGCGGTCCAAAAACATTCAGTACTTC	CASSENTGRSKNIQYF
NA	TRBV16	few	TRBJ2-2	TGTGCCAGCAGCCAATTTGGGCGCGGGGAGCTGTTTTTT	CASSQFGRGELFF
NA	TRBV3-1/TRBV3-2	once	TRBJ1-5	TGTGCCAGCAGCCCAGGGATTGATCAGCCCCAGCATTTT	CASSPGIDQPQHF
TRBD2	TRBV9	NA	TRBJ2-5	TGTGCCAGCAGCGTAACTAGCGGGAGAGGTTCGTGGGAGACCCAGTACTTC	CASSVTSGRGSWETQYF
NA	TRBV30	once	TRBJ2-6	TGTGCCTGGAGCCCTGGCCTCTCTGGGGCCAACGTCCTGACTTTC	CAWSPGLSGANVLTF
NA	TRBV5-4	NA	TRBJ1-3	TGTGCCAGCAGCTTGAGTAACGGCAGGGGAGTCCGAAACACCATATATTTT	CASSLSNGRGVRNTIYF
TRBD2	TRBV15	NA	TRBJ2-1	TGTGCCACCAGCAGACTTCACACTAGCGGGGTACTCAATGAGCAGTTCTTC	CATSRLHTSGVLNEQFF